Following are 5 T cell receptor beta chains from one sample sequenced in a study of PD-1 blockade in classical Hodgkin lymphoma. The data were produced by immunoSEQ multiplex PCR, yet TCRdb's version contains in-frame clones alone and is incomplete. The table has 90,000 or so clones, just under 80% seen once. As for time point: cycle 4 day 1 (C4D1), after more than five weeks of nivolumab. Exposure to brentuximab vedotin varied, and each patient had relapsed following autologous stem cell transplantation. The specimen comprised peripheral blood mononuclear cells (PBMCs), sampled before the fourth cycle of nivolumab. The receptors were sampled from a human donor with classical Hodgkin lymphoma.

This chain joins TRBV7-2 and TRBJ2-3; no clear D. Germline CDR1 SGHTA, CDR2 FQGNSA. The CDR3 contains 16 residues. The ends were cut back, 0 bases at V and 1 base at J, with 11 bases in the middle. For the CDR3, the DNA is TGTGCCAGCAGCTTAGCGCCAGCGACCCGCACAGATACGCAGTATTTT. It yields the protein CASSLAPATRTDTQYF.

The rearrangement joins TRBV7-9 to TRBJ1-1, with D uncertain. V was trimmed by 6 bases and J by 5 bases, leaving 16 bases between them. Germline assignment: CDR1 SEHNR and CDR2 FQNEAQ (reference sequence). The CDR3 runs to 14 residues. This CDR3 is CASRFGTLPTEAFF. The DNA for the CDR3 is TGTGCCAGCAGGTTTGGAACACTCCCTACTGAAGCTTTCTTT.

The V and J genes are TRBV7-7 and TRBJ2-5; 7 bases fit TRBD1. The V gene's germline CDR1 is SSHAT and CDR2 FNYEAQ (reference sequence). The CDR3 contains 15 residues. J was trimmed by 4 bases and V by 5 bases; bases with no gene match: 10. CDR3 nucleotides: TGTGCCAGCAGCCTCAGACAGGGATCAGGAGAGACCCAGTACTTC. As protein: CASSLRQGSGETQYF. The complete variable domain, with remaining parts taken from reference TRBV7-7 and TRBJ2-5, reads GAGVSQSPRYKVTKRGQDVTLRCDPISSHATLYWYQQALGQGPEFLTYFNYEAQPDKSGLPSDRFSAERPEGSISTLTIQRTEQRDSAMYRCASSLRQGSGETQYFGPGTRLLVL.

J is TRBJ2-7 and V is TRBV11-2, with 8 nucleotides matching TRBD1. The CDR3 has 14 amino acids. Germline values: CDR1 SGHAT, CDR2 FQNNGV. The V gene end was trimmed by 5 bases and the J gene end by 6 bases; junction bases not matched to a gene: 9. The CDR3 is CASSALVGQGEQYF. The CDR3 DNA reads TGTGCCAGCAGCGCCTTGGTAGGACAGGGCGAGCAGTACTTC.

The chain employs TRBV7-9 and TRBJ2-7; D is possibly TRBD1 (6 bases). Germline assignment: CDR1 SEHNR and CDR2 FQNEAQ (reference sequence). The CDR3 runs to 10 residues. Deletions cut 6 bases from V and 7 bases from J, with 7 bases between. CDR3 region: CASSGTEQYF. The CDR3 nucleotides read TGTGCCAGCAGTGGGACAGAGCAGTACTTC.